The T cell receptor beta chain described here comes from a study of cytomegalovirus exposure and HLA in healthy donors. Trimming removed 2 bases from V and 6 bases from J, with 11 bases in between. This CDR3 contains 13 residues. The germline V gene has CDR1 MNHEY and CDR2 SVGAGI. Sampled while nominally healthy, donors likely had unrecorded immune exposures. This clone was counted between two and nine times. Its cognate antigen is unknown. The PCR employed 60 Vbeta primers together with 13 Jbeta primers. The table came from immunoSEQ multiplex PCR; TCRdb's copy has only in-frame clones and leaves some out. Altogether about 110,000 clones are present, 15% being singletons, with the ten largest covering over 0.8%. Study observations and caveats: Links to common viral pathogens appeared, in a later analysis, for several of the most significant clusters. When analyzed later, the rates of TCR association showed variation by HLA locus, with DRB1 the most and HLA-C the fewest.

Sequenced sample: PBMCs. The chain couples TRBV6-5 to TRBJ2-7; D remains unclear. This receptor was identified in a female donor in good health and CMV-seronegative. The CDR3 region has the DNA TGTGCCAGCAGTTACGGGTTGCGCGGCGAGCAGTACTTC. Translated: CASSYGLRGEQYF.